This T cell receptor beta chain was profiled in a study of shared clonotypes between healthy human individuals (dated by TCRdb to 2018 to 2020). Background on the whole study: The cohort included three men and two women between 18 and 49 years of age. For each donor, CD4 naive and CD4 memory were each run on three plates, CD8 naive on two plates, and CD8 memory on one plate. Blood TCR repertoires of several healthy adults were deeply sequenced to estimate repertoire size and the extent of clonotype sharing between individuals. To increase sequencing depth and limit assay-specific biases, TCR repertoire library preparation and sequencing were carried out by different laboratories using diverse techniques. Between about 0.9 and 9 billion PBMCs per donor were obtained by leukapheresis. Study-level results and caveats: Compared with non-shared clonotypes, clonotypes shared by all four sorted-subset donors had higher generation probabilities. When several donors were compared, the shared fraction of clonotypes was 5% to 6.5% for naive CD4, more than 3% for naive CD8, 2.3% for memory CD4, and less than 0.5% for memory CD8. Sampling was restricted to blood, and TCR repertoires in tissue are likely to differ from TCR repertoires in blood. Rarefaction of sorted-subset datasets indicated incomplete sequencing despite the large sequencing depth. Naive subsets generally had larger estimated clonotype richness than memory subsets. Based on pairwise subsampling, the degree of clonotype sharing among donors was expected to be affected by sequencing depth. The genetic and exposure-history diversity represented was limited by the small number of donors.

In regard to this clone: What this receptor recognizes is not known. No per-base quality is available; no much larger clone lies one base away.

The donors were healthy, HIV-negative adults who had no recently reported acute infections or vaccinations. Every donor was a Caucasian adult residing in Nashville, Tennessee, USA. CD8 memory samples combined magnetically selected CD45RO+ cells with CCR7-negative CD45RA+ effector memory (TemRA) cells. Blood was collected by leukapheresis, and PBMCs were isolated by Ficoll-Histopaque density gradient centrifugation and then cryopreserved in liquid nitrogen vapor phase. Purity and quantity of every magnetically sorted T cell population were checked by analytical flow cytometry. Genomic DNA was isolated from each sorted fraction and quantified by UV absorbance on a Nanodrop 2000c. The CDR1 and CDR2 encoded by the germline V gene are MNHNS and SASEGT. Compared with germline, V lacks 6 bases and J lacks 6 bases; bases without a gene match: 3. Taken from cysteine to phenylalanine, the CDR3 has 15 residues. Only CDR3 DNA remains: 45 bases, in frame from the first base.

Using the deep immunoSEQ assay, TCR CDR3 regions were amplified from genomic DNA by multiplex PCR. Genomic DNA extracted from each cell subset was distributed evenly over all wells of several immunoSEQ 96-well plates, and each plate served as one replicate. For sorted subsets, each replicate PCR was loaded with approximately 0.2 ug genomic DNA, equivalent to approximately 33,000 T cell genomes. Purified libraries were measured with a Qubit 3.0 fluorometer, size-checked on a Bioanalyzer 2100, and measured again with the KAPA Library Quantification kit. Each immunoSEQ 96-well plate was sequenced on its own single-read 150-cycle Illumina NextSeq 550 flow cell. From the authors' description of their analysis: Because only junctional sequences without quality scores were contained in the immunoSEQ output, filtering matching that applied to full-length reads could not be performed. Sequences were annotated with PyIR, a Python wrapper for IgBLAST v1.9, using IMGT germline references to assign V/J genes and CDR3. Reads with weak V/J assignments (E-value above 1e-6), missing CDR3, stop codons, out-of-frame junctions, or ambiguous translated residues were removed. V3J clonotypes were defined by identical inferred V gene, J gene, and CDR3 amino acid sequence. Percentage overlap between repertoires was computed as shared unique clonotypes divided by the size of the smaller repertoire. Three approaches were used to assess repertoire richness: RTK rarefaction, the Chao1 estimator, and Recon v2.1 estimates of unobserved clonotypes. Generation probabilities for all TCRbeta clonotypes obtained by the gDNA method from several donors were computed using OLGA. Sourced from immuneACCESS, this table was stored by TCRdb with only in-frame sequences that have V and J called. A share of the clones is absent; for the studies checked, an unresolved V gene accounts for under half, and the remainder has no known explanation. V, J and clone size reflect that table, while D and trimming were determined from the DNA. The sample includes about 380,000 clones, with 96% observed a single time. Around 0.29% of the sample is in the top ten clones.

Specimen: memory CD8+ T cells sorted from blood. The sample's cell subset or site label is to be understood as: CD45RO+ cells pooled with CCR7-negative TemRA cells. The rearrangement joined TRBV6-1 to TRBJ2-6; a stretch of 12 junction bases matches TRBD1. The TCR was taken from a man younger than 40 in good health. The DNA sequence reads TGTGCCAGCAGGGGGACAGGGGGCTCGGCCAACGTCCTGACTTTC. The translation is CASRGTGGSANVLTF.